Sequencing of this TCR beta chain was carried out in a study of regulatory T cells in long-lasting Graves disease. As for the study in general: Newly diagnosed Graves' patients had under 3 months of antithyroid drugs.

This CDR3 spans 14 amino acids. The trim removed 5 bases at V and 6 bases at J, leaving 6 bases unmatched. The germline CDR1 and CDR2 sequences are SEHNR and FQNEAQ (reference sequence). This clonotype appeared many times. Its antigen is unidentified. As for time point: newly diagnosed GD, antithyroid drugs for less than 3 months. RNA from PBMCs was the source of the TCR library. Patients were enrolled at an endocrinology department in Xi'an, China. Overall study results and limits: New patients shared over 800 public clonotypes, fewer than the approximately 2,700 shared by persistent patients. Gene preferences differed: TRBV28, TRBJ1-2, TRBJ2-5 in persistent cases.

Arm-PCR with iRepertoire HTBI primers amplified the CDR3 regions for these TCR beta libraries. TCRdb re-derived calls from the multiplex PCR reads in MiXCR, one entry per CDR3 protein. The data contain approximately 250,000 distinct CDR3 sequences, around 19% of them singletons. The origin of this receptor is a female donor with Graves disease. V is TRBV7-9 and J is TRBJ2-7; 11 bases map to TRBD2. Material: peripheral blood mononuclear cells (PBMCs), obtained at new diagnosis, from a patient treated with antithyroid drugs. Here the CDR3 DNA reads TGTGCCAGCAGCGCGGGACTAGCGGTCTCCGAGCAGTACTTC. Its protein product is CASSAGLAVSEQYF.